Listed below are T cell receptor beta chains from one sample, sequenced in a study of blood T cell repertoires in COVID-19. Generated by immunoSEQ multiplex PCR, the TCRdb table keeps only in-frame clones and is missing some. The repertoire includes roughly 200,000 clones, about four fifths of them detected once, and around 6.3% sits in the top ten. The sample was peripheral blood. The receptors were sampled from a man between 65 and 85 years old with active or convalescent COVID-19. Each CDR3 is given with its conserved first and last residue. A D gene is named only where the DNA matches it firmly. For some rows the clone size is stated as once, few or many, or as a class when expanded; others skip it.

TRBJ1-1	NA	TRBV5-8	TRBD1	TGTGCCAGCAGCTTCGACAGGGGGCGAACTGAAGCTTTCTTT	CASSFDRGRTEAFF
TRBJ2-7	NA	TRBV7-2	TRBD2	TGTGCCAGCAGCTTCAGACTAGCGGTGACGAGCTCCTACGAGCAGTACTTC	CASSFRLAVTSSYEQYF
TRBJ1-6	NA	TRBV5-8	NA	TGTGCCAGCAGCCAACGCTCTACCCTCCACTTT	CASSQRSTLHF
TRBJ1-1	NA	TRBV7-8	TRBD1	TGTGTCAGCAGCCGGACAGGTGGGGAGGAAGCTTTCTTT	CVSSRTGGEEAFF
TRBJ1-1	NA	TRBV29-1	TRBD1	TGCAGCGCAGAGGACAGGGTGGGCACTGAAGCTTTCTTT	CSAEDRVGTEAFF
TRBJ1-5	NA	TRBV6-5	NA	TGTGCCAGCAGGCCACGTACCGGTCAGCCCCAGCATTTT	CASRPRTGQPQHF
TRBJ2-7	NA	TRBV27	NA	TGTGCCAGCAGTTCCCCCAGGGGCTCTAAGTCCTACGAGCAGTACTTC	CASSSPRGSKSYEQYF
TRBJ2-3	NA	TRBV30	NA	TGTGCCTGGAGTGTCGCGAGACAGAGAACAGATACGCAGTATTTT	CAWSVARQRTDTQYF
TRBJ2-3	NA	TRBV7-7	NA	TGTGCCAGCAGCCTGACAGGGACTGGAGGGGGTACAGATACGCAGTATTTT	CASSLTGTGGGTDTQYF
TRBJ1-1	NA	TRBV18	NA	TGTGCCAGCTCACGTGGACAGTCGAACACTGAAGCTTTCTTT	CASSRGQSNTEAFF
TRBJ1-6	few	TRBV7-6	NA	TGTGCCAGCAGCCTGCAGGGGCCGGATAATTCACCCCTCCACTTT	CASSLQGPDNSPLHF
TRBJ2-3	NA	TRBV5-4	NA	TGTGCCAGCAGCTTCGGAGGGCAGGGTAGCCCAGATACGCAGTATTTT	CASSFGGQGSPDTQYF
TRBJ1-1	NA	TRBV7-9	NA	TGTGCCACCCCCGGCGGGGGGAGGACTGAAGCTTTCTTT	CATPGGGRTEAFF
TRBJ1-3	NA	TRBV27	NA	TGTGCCAGCAGCCCTCCTTATCAGGTCTTAGTCTACTCTGGAAACACCATATATTTT	CASSPPYQVLVYSGNTIYF
TRBJ1-5	few	TRBV6-2/TRBV6-3	TRBD1	TGTGCCAGCAGCGAATTCCGGGACAGGGAGACGGATTTT	CASSEFRDRETDF
TRBJ1-1	NA	TRBV30	NA	TGTGCCTGGCAACAGGGCGGGAACACTGAAGCTTTCTTT	CAWQQGGNTEAFF
TRBJ2-1	NA	TRBV9	TRBD1	TGTGCCAGCAGCCCCCAGACAGGGGCGGGTGGTGAGCAGTTCTTC	CASSPQTGAGGEQFF
TRBJ2-2	NA	TRBV19	NA	TGTGCCAGTAGTACCGGACAAGACACCGGGGAGCTGTTTTTT	CASSTGQDTGELFF
TRBJ2-3	few	TRBV27	TRBD1	TGTGCCAGCAGTTTTACAGGGGGAGATACGCAGTATTTT	CASSFTGGDTQYF
TRBJ2-3	NA	TRBV7-2	NA	TGTGCCAGCAGCTTAGGGATGAGGGATACGCAGTATTTT	CASSLGMRDTQYF
TRBJ1-5	NA	TRBV5-1	NA	TGCGCCAGCAGCTTGTCAGTCGGGGATCAGCCCCAGCATTTT	CASSLSVGDQPQHF
TRBJ2-7	NA	TRBV5-1	TRBD2	TGCGCCAGCAGCTTAACTAGCGGGGTGTTTGAGCAGTACTTC	CASSLTSGVFEQYF
TRBJ2-1	NA	TRBV7-2	NA	TGTGCCAGCAGCCAAAGGGGGACCAAAGATGAGCAGTTCTTC	CASSQRGTKDEQFF
TRBJ2-7	NA	TRBV11-3	NA	TGTGCCAGCACCCCGCCGGTCCCGTACGAGCAGTACTTC	CASTPPVPYEQYF
TRBJ2-3	NA	TRBV6-2/TRBV6-3	TRBD2	TGTGCCAGCAGTTACTCGACAACGGGAGGCCCCGTATCGTATACGCAGTATTTT	CASSYSTTGGPVSYTQYF
TRBJ1-4	NA	TRBV3-1/TRBV3-2	NA	TGTGCCAGCAGCCCTGCCTCAGGAGGTGAAAAACTGTTTTTT	CASSPASGGEKLFF
TRBJ2-5	NA	TRBV5-5	NA	TGTGCCAGCAGCCCCGGATCAACCGGGGAGACCCAGTACTTC	CASSPGSTGETQYF
TRBJ2-2	NA	TRBV5-6	NA	TGTGCCAGCAGCTTGGGGACTTCGTCCGGGGAGCTGTTTTTT	CASSLGTSSGELFF
TRBJ2-1	NA	TRBV30	NA	TGTGCCTGGAGCCCGGGGGGCCTCAATGAGCAGTTCTTC	CAWSPGGLNEQFF
TRBJ2-7	NA	TRBV3-1/TRBV3-2	NA	TGTGCCAGCAGCCAAACCGCCGCAGGGTACGAGCAGTACTTC	CASSQTAAGYEQYF
TRBJ1-4	NA	TRBV20-1	NA	TGCAGTGCTAGTCGACAGGCATTGGGCGCAACTAATGAAAAACTGTTTTTT	CSASRQALGATNEKLFF
TRBJ1-6	NA	TRBV5-1	NA	TGCGCCAGCAGCTACTCGACAGGCCAGGTGTCCTATAATTCACCCCTCCACTTT	CASSYSTGQVSYNSPLHF
TRBJ2-7	NA	TRBV7-8	TRBD2	TGTGCCAGCAGCTGGACTAGCGGGGGGCCGAGCTCCTACGAGCAGTACTTC	CASSWTSGGPSSYEQYF
TRBJ2-1	NA	TRBV11-3	NA	TGTGCCAGCAGTTTAGCTACCCGGAATGAGCAGTTCTTC	CASSLATRNEQFF
TRBJ2-1	NA	TRBV7-8	NA	TGTGCCAGCAGCCGAAAGACTGGCAATGAGCAGTTCTTC	CASSRKTGNEQFF
TRBJ2-7	NA	TRBV7-2	TRBD1	TGTGCCAGCAGCCTATGGGGACAGGGGAACGAGCAGTACTTC	CASSLWGQGNEQYF
TRBJ2-1	NA	TRBV27	TRBD2	TGTGCCAGCAGTCTCCCCTTTGATAGCGGGGTGGTTGAGCAGTTCTTC	CASSLPFDSGVVEQFF
TRBJ1-1	NA	TRBV19	NA	TGTGCCAGTAGTTTTACACGGACGGGAACTGAAGCTTTCTTT	CASSFTRTGTEAFF
TRBJ1-1	NA	TRBV5-4	NA	TGTGCCAGCATCCCCGAGGGTGGGCGCAGAACTGAAGCTTTCTTT	CASIPEGGRRTEAFF
TRBJ2-2	NA	TRBV5-4	TRBD2	TGTGCCAGCAGTCACGGGACTAGAGGGACCGGGGAGCTGTTTTTT	CASSHGTRGTGELFF
TRBJ2-7	NA	TRBV5-1	TRBD1	TGCGCCAGCAGCTTGAGGGGGCAGTCTGGGTCCTACGAGCAGTACTTC	CASSLRGQSGSYEQYF
TRBJ2-1	once	TRBV5-1	TRBD1	TGCGCCAGCAGCTTGGCCCCGGGACAGGGGTATCATGAGCAGTTCTTC	CASSLAPGQGYHEQFF
TRBJ2-3	NA	TRBV18	NA	TGTGCCAGCTCACCTCGGGACAAAGACACAGATACGCAGTATTTT	CASSPRDKDTDTQYF
TRBJ2-5	NA	TRBV5-1	NA	TGCGCCAGCAGCTTTGGAGTGGAGACCCAGTACTTC	CASSFGVETQYF
TRBJ2-1	once	TRBV11-2	TRBD2	TGTGCCAGCAGCCCTTGGGGAGGGAGGGCCTACAATGAGCAGTTCTTC	CASSPWGGRAYNEQFF
TRBJ2-7	NA	TRBV5-1	TRBD1	TGCGCCAGCAGAACACAGGGGGTTAAGGGCGAGCAGTACTTC	CASRTQGVKGEQYF
TRBJ2-5	few	TRBV2	TRBD1	TGTGCCAGCAGTGCAGGGGGAGTCGAGACCCAGTACTTC	CASSAGGVETQYF
TRBJ2-3	NA	TRBV6-5	NA	TGTGCCAGCAGTTACGACACGACGCAGTATTTT	CASSYDTTQYF
TRBJ1-1	NA	TRBV5-6	TRBD1	TGTGCCAGCAGCCGACGGACAGGGAACACTGAAGCTTTCTTT	CASSRRTGNTEAFF